This record looks at one TCR beta chain sequence and its context. No antigen is known for it. This table comes from immunoSEQ multiplex PCR, and its TCRdb copy is limited to in-frame clones, with some not included. The sample shows some 200,000 clones, roughly nine tenths of them seen only once. The data originate from a study of T cell responses to AZD1222 COVID-19 vaccine. Broader study findings: Spike-wide coverage was observed for vaccine-associated CD4 TCRs, with dominant responses at 160-218 and 743-854. Donors, mostly white British, included more females; clonal diversity was possibly underestimated. No day 14 peak samples; only post-peak repertoires were characterized.

Recipients boosted at about 4 weeks or about 12 weeks are pooled. The material sequenced was peripheral blood, taken 28 days after the second AZD1222 dose. This receptor was taken from an adult who received the AZD1222 COVID-19 vaccine.

The CDR3 sequence is CASSQAGTGGQETQYF. In DNA, the CDR3 is TGTGCCAGCAGCCAAGCCGGGACAGGGGGGCAAGAGACCCAGTACTTC. The genes are TRBV3-1 (or the pseudogene TRBV3-2) and TRBJ2-5; TRBD1 agrees at 11 bases. This CDR3 spans 16 amino acids. Germline values: CDR1 LGHDT, CDR2 YNNKEL (reference sequence). J was trimmed by 2 bases and V by 1 base; bases with no gene match: 3.